This T cell receptor (beta chain) was documented in a study of patients and donors after allogeneic stem cell transplantation (dated by TCRdb to about 2020). Remarks on this clonotype: No cognate antigen has been identified for it. Base qualities are not recorded, but no much larger clone differs from it by a single base.

Reading the germline V gene (reference sequence) gives CDR1 GTSNPN and CDR2 SVGIG. V and J are trimmed by 3 bases and 5 bases, and the gene matches miss 10 bases of the junction. Reading from cysteine to phenylalanine, the CDR3 counts 17 amino acids. Only the CDR3 DNA is retained, 51 bases long and in frame from the first base. Libraries were prepared through RT-PCR. Sequencing took place on a NextSeq 550. The public sequencing data were trimmed at Q25 with fastp and processed into clonotypes with MiXCR by TCRdb, which kept only in-frame beta chains. When rows share a CDR3 protein, they turn into one entry using the most common DNA and genes. Across this sample there are over 350,000 distinct CDR3 sequences, with around 16% seen only once. Less than 8% of the sample is in the top ten clones.

The source is a human donor who was either an allogeneic HSCT recipient or a stem cell or donor lymphocyte infusion donor (not recorded which). It is not recorded whose cells these are; they may come from a transplant donor. The chain is made from TRBV30 and TRBJ2-5, with 15 central nucleotides matching TRBD2. Material for sequencing was blood, either unsorted or a sorted T cell fraction (not recorded which). The CDR3 protein sequence reads: CAWSGLAGGPGLETQYF. The base sequence is TGTGCCTGGAGCGGACTAGCGGGAGGGCCGGGTTTGGAGACCCAGTACTTC. Reference TRBV30 and TRBJ2-5 genes cover what lies past the CDR3, so the full variable domain is SQTIHQWPATLVQPVGSPLSLECTVEGTSNPNLYWYRQAAGRGLQLLFYSVGIGQISSEVPQNLSASRPQDRQFILSSKKLLLSDSGFYLCAWSGLAGGPGLETQYFGPGTRLLVL.